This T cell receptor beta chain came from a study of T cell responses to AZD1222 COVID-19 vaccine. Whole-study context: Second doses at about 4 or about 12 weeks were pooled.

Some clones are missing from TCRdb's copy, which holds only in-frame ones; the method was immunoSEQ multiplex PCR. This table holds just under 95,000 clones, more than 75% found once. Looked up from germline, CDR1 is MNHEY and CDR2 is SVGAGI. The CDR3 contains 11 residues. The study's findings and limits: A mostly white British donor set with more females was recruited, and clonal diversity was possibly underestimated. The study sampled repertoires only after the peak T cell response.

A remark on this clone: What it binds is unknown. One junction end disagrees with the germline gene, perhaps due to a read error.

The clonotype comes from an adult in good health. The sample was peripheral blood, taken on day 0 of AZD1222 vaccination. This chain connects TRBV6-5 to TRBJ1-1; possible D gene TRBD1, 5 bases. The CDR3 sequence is CAIPGPQGAFF. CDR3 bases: TGTGCCATTCCGGGCCCTCAGGGAGCTTTTTTT.